This TCR beta chain was obtained from a study of blood T cell repertoires in COVID-19. Study details: From T cells, B-cell-depleted T cells, or PBMCs came the material, which was cDNA or gDNA.

Assay used: immunoSEQ multiplex PCR; TCRdb lists only in-frame clones, some missing. The sample records approximately 70,000 clones, more than 80% being singletons. The CDR3 has 14 amino acids. The V gene's germline CDR1 is MNHEY and CDR2 SVGAGI. The V end lost 6 bases, the J end lost 2 bases, and 14 bases lay between the germline ends. This chain uses TRBV6-5 with TRBJ2-7; possible D gene TRBD1, 6 bases. The TCR originated in a woman aged 80 or over with active or convalescent COVID-19. The sample comprised peripheral blood. In DNA form, the CDR3 reads TGTGCCAGCAGCCGGGACACAACTACCTACGAGCAGTACTTC. The encoded protein is CASSRDTTTYEQYF.